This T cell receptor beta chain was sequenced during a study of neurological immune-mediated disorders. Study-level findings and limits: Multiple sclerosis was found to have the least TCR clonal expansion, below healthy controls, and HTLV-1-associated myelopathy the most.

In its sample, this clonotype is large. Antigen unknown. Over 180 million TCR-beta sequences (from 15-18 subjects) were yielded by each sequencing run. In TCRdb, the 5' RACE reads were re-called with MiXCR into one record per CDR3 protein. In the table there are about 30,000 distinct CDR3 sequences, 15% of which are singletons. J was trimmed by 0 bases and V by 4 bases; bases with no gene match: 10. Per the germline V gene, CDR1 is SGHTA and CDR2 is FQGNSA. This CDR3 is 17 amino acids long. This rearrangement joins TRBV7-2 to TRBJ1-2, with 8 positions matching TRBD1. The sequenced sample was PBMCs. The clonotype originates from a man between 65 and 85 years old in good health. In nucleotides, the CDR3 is TGTGCCAGCAGCTCCCGAACCGACAGGGGACCTAACTATGGCTACACCTTC. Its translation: CASSSRTDRGPNYGYTF.